This T cell receptor (beta chain) stems from a study of blood T cell repertoires in COVID-19. Study at large: Donors in the United States, Italy and Spain gave samples during acute or convalescent COVID-19. The cDNA or gDNA used as material had been derived from T cells, B-cell-depleted T cells, or PBMCs.

How the authors handled the data: Reference gene primer amplification gave nucleated cell count estimates. The assay was immunoSEQ multiplex PCR, and TCRdb's table has in-frame clones only and misses some. The DNA was the basis for D and trimming; V, J and clone size are from that table. The sample lists around 280,000 clones, about 90% seen once, with 2% to 2.5% in the top ten. The CDR3 covers 14 residues. V shed 1 base, J shed 7 bases, and the junction held 2 bases outside the gene matches. Germline CDR1 and CDR2: SGHVS and FNYEAQ. Input material: peripheral blood. V gene TRBV7-6 combines with J gene TRBJ1-5; 9 positions agree with TRBD1. This TCR derives from a woman younger than 45 who had recovered from COVID-19. The CDR3 nucleotides are TGTGCCAGCAGCTTAGGACAGGGGGGCCAGCCCCAGCATTTT. As protein: CASSLGQGGQPQHF.